This passage covers 30 T cell receptor beta chains from one sample sequenced in a study of graft-versus-host responses after intestinal transplantation. The data were produced by immunoSEQ multiplex PCR, yet TCRdb's version contains in-frame clones alone and is incomplete. The sample consists of 80,000 to 95,000 clones, approximately 90% of them appearing once. Their recognized antigens are unknown. The sample consisted of unstimulated CD4+ T cells sorted from spleen or lymph node cells, taken before transplant. The source of these receptors is a human donor who was the organ donor for an intestinal transplant.

V usage is TRBV19 and J usage is TRBJ2-2; tentatively, D is TRBD2 (6 bases). CDR1 is LNHDA, CDR2 SQIVND, per germline (reference sequence). The V gene lost 5 bases and the J gene lost 8 bases, with 21 bases spanning the gap. The CDR3 spans 16 residues. The CDR3 is CASSRHPRPLAGELFF. The DNA for the CDR3 is TGTGCCAGTAGTCGCCACCCCCGGCCCCTAGCGGGGGAGCTGTTTTTT.

J is TRBJ2-7 and V is TRBV7-2, with 11 bases identical to TRBD2. Looked up from germline, CDR1 is SGHTA and CDR2 is FQGNSA. The length of the CDR3 is 17 residues. V lost 5 bases, J lost 2 bases, and 11 bases stayed unmatched. CDR3: CASSPQGTSGTTYEQYF. Written as DNA, the CDR3 is TGTGCCAGCAGCCCCCAGGGGACTAGCGGTACTACCTACGAGCAGTACTTC.

The chain recombines TRBV5-1 with TRBJ2-1, with 8 bases lining up with TRBD2. The CDR3 consists of 14 residues. Germline loops: CDR1 SGHRS, CDR2 YFSETQ. The J segment lost 8 bases and the V segment lost 4 bases, leaving 8 bases of the junction unmatched. The CDR3 region has the DNA TGCGCCAGCAGCCAGGGACTAGGGGCTGATGAGCAGTTCTTC. It is translated as CASSQGLGADEQFF.

The chain links TRBV7-2 to TRBJ1-2; D is possibly TRBD1 (5 bases). Trimming took off 5 bases at V and 3 bases at J, with 16 bases between the two ends. The length of the CDR3 is 15 residues. The V gene's germline CDR1 is SGHTA and CDR2 FQGNSA. CDR3 bases: TGTGCCAGCAGCCTTAGGTCCGGGGGGGACTATGGCTACACCTTC. Translation: CASSLRSGGDYGYTF. The full variable domain, its missing parts supplied by reference TRBV7-2 and TRBJ1-2, is GAGVSQSPSNKVTEKGKDVELRCDPISGHTALYWYRQSLGQGLEFLIYFQGNSAPDKSGLPSDRFSAERTGGSVSTLTIQRTQQEDSAVYLCASSLRSGGDYGYTFGSGTRLTVV.

This chain connects TRBV11-3 to TRBJ1-6; D uncertain. In germline, CDR1 is SGHNT, CDR2 YENEEA. The CDR3 contains 13 residues. V was pared by 0 bases and J by 5 bases, with 2 bases between. CDR3: CASSLDNNSPLHF. Here the CDR3 DNA reads TGTGCCAGCAGCTTAGACAATAATTCACCCCTCCACTTT.

This rearrangement joins TRBV9 to TRBJ2-7; TRBD2 matches 9 bases. Germline loops: CDR1 SGDLS, CDR2 YYNGEE. With V trimmed by 4 bases and J by 6 bases, 11 bases remained unmatched. The CDR3 spans 15 residues. Here the CDR3 reads CASSPQGAGGFEQYF. As DNA, the CDR3 is TGTGCCAGCAGCCCTCAGGGAGCGGGAGGCTTCGAGCAGTACTTC.

The V call is TRBV5-4, the J call TRBJ2-5, with TRBD2 matching over 10 bases. V trimming: 2 bases; J trimming: 2 bases; junction bases outside the gene matches: 9. CDR1 and CDR2 (germline): SGHNT, YYREEE (reference sequence). The CDR3 contains 17 residues. Here the CDR3 DNA reads TGTGCCAGCAGCTTTCCAGCGGGGGGGCCAGAGCAAGAGACCCAGTACTTC. It specifies CASSFPAGGPEQETQYF.

The gene calls are TRBV5-1 and TRBJ2-7, with TRBD2 identical over 12 bases. Trimming cost V 3 bases and J 7 bases; bases outside gene matches: 8. Per germline, CDR1 SGHRS and CDR2 YFSETQ. CDR3 size: 15 residues. CDR3 region: CASSSPTSGRGEQYF. The CDR3 region has the DNA TGCGCCAGCAGCTCCCCGACTAGCGGGAGAGGAGAGCAGTACTTC.

J is TRBJ1-1 and V is TRBV27, with 8 nucleotides matching TRBD1. Per the germline V gene, CDR1 is MNHEY and CDR2 is SMNVEV (reference sequence). This CDR3 has 14 amino acids. J lost 0 bases, V lost 7 bases, and 4 bases had no gene match. The CDR3 region is CASTTTGVNTEAFF. The DNA of the CDR3 is TGTGCCAGCACTACGACAGGGGTGAACACTGAAGCTTTCTTT.

The gene calls are TRBV28 and TRBJ1-2; the D gene is possibly TRBD1 (5 bases). This CDR3 region has 15 residues. Trimming took off 6 bases at V and 6 bases at J, with 20 bases between the two ends. CDR1 and CDR2 from the germline V gene are MDHEN and SYDVKM. The CDR3 sequence: CASSGGASLLDGYTF. The CDR3 DNA sequence: TGTGCCAGCAGCGGCGGGGCGAGTCTCTTGGATGGCTACACCTTC.

This chain joins TRBV6-1 and TRBJ2-1; 9 bases line up with TRBD2. V dropped 7 bases and J dropped 1; count of bases not matched to a gene: 5. From germline, CDR1 is MNHNS and CDR2 SASEGT. The CDR3 extends over 15 amino acids. CDR3 sequence reads: CASIHAGGSYNEQFF. In nucleotides, the CDR3 is TGTGCCAGCATCCACGCGGGAGGGTCCTACAATGAGCAGTTCTTC.

This clone was seen only once. The gene calls are TRBV7-3 and TRBJ2-3; 8 nucleotides align to TRBD2. In germline, CDR1 is SGHTA, CDR2 FQGTGA. This CDR3 spans 15 amino acids. J lost 3 bases, V lost 5 bases, and 7 bases had no gene match. In DNA, the CDR3 is TGTGCCAGCAGCCCGGGCGGGGGGTTTACAGATACGCAGTATTTT. As protein: CASSPGGGFTDTQYF.

This chain joins TRBV29-1 and TRBJ2-3; the D gene is possibly TRBD2 (6 bases). Trimming left V 4 bases short and J 4 bases short, with 9 bases between. The germline V gene encodes CDR1 SQVTM and CDR2 ANQGSEA. The CDR3 is 12 amino acids. The CDR3 is CSVVEGADTQYF. Written as DNA, the CDR3 is TGCAGCGTTGTGGAGGGAGCAGATACGCAGTATTTT.

J is TRBJ1-1 and V is TRBV27, with no clear D. The CDR3 totals 13 residues. The V end lost 6 bases, the J end lost 5 bases, and 13 bases lay between the germline ends. The germline gives CDR1 MNHEY, CDR2 SMNVEV (reference sequence). CDR3: CASRSSRGTEAFF. CDR3 nucleotides: TGTGCCAGCAGGTCATCGCGGGGAACTGAAGCTTTCTTT.

V is TRBV6-5 and J is TRBJ2-3, with 7 nucleotides matching TRBD1. The length of the CDR3 is 15 residues. Germline trimming cut 6 bases from V and 3 bases from J; bases unmatched to any gene: 9. Germline V CDR1 and CDR2: MNHEY, SVGAGI. This CDR3 is CASRSTGSGTDTQYF. The CDR3 DNA is TGTGCCAGCAGATCGACAGGGAGTGGAACAGATACGCAGTATTTT.

V usage is TRBV15 and J usage is TRBJ2-1; 8 bases are shared with TRBD2. The CDR3 has 13 amino acids. Trimming at V came to 8 bases and at J to 9 bases, leaving 9 bases not matched to a gene. Germline V CDR1 and CDR2: LNHNV, YYDKDF (reference sequence). CDR3: CATAPGRGTEQFF. Written as DNA, the CDR3 is TGTGCCACCGCCCCCGGGAGGGGTACTGAGCAGTTCTTC.

The chain carries TRBV5-1 and TRBJ2-5; 7 positions agree with TRBD2. The CDR3 spans 14 residues. Per the germline V gene, CDR1 is SGHRS and CDR2 is YFSETQ. J gave up 5 bases and V 1 base, and 5 bases lay outside the gene matches. The CDR3 DNA is TGCGCCAGCAGCTTGCAGCGGGGCGGTGAGACCCAGTACTTC. Residues: CASSLQRGGETQYF.

V and J are TRBV5-1 and TRBJ2-1; 11 positions agree with TRBD2. V dropped 0 bases and J dropped 2; count of bases not matched to a gene: 7. The CDR3 covers 18 residues. Germline V gene sequence: CDR1 SGHRS, CDR2 YFSETQ. The CDR3 DNA reads TGCGCCAGCAGCTTGGGTAGTAGCGGGGGGGTTGCCTACAATGAGCAGTTCTTC. Amino acid sequence: CASSLGSSGGVAYNEQFF.

This CDR3 is CASSLAAGNQPQHF. The DNA of the CDR3 is TGTGCCAGCAGCTTGGCTGCGGGGAATCAGCCCCAGCATTTT. The chain recombines TRBV5-4 with TRBJ1-5; no clear D. The CDR3 has 14 amino acids. Germline V gene sequence: CDR1 SGHNT, CDR2 YYREEE (reference sequence). The V gene lost 0 bases and the J gene lost 4 bases, with 8 bases spanning the gap.

J is TRBJ1-3 and V is TRBV6-5; no definite D call. CDR1 and CDR2 from the germline V gene are MNHEY and SVGAGI. The V and J ends lost 0 bases and 0 bases respectively, with 6 bases between them. The CDR3 extends over 15 amino acids. CDR3 amino acids: CASSYSTRSGNTIYF. The CDR3 DNA reads as TGTGCCAGCAGTTACTCGACTCGCTCTGGAAACACCATATATTTT.

The V and J genes are TRBV5-4 and TRBJ2-3, with D perhaps matching TRBD2 (5 bases). The germline gives CDR1 SGHNT, CDR2 YYREEE (reference sequence). V was shortened by 3 bases and J by 0 bases, with 5 bases between the two germline ends. The CDR3 contains 13 residues. The CDR3 bases are TGTGCCAGCAGCTGGACTAGCACAGATACGCAGTATTTT. Translation: CASSWTSTDTQYF.

V and J are TRBV11-1 and TRBJ1-1; D remains ambiguous. V was shortened by 2 bases and J by 0 bases, with 10 bases between the two germline ends. The CDR3 covers 15 residues. CDR1 SGHAT and CDR2 FQDESV come from the germline V gene (reference sequence). The CDR3 nucleotides read TGTGCCAGCAGCTTATTGGGCAGCATGAACACTGAAGCTTTCTTT. This encodes CASSLLGSMNTEAFF.

The chain uses TRBV6-1 and TRBJ2-1, with 9 bases lining up with TRBD2. Trimming cost V 7 bases and J 8 bases; bases outside gene matches: 9. Germline lookup yields CDR1 MNHNS and CDR2 SASEGT. CDR3 length: 14 residues. In nucleotides, the CDR3 is TGTGCCAGCAAGCCAGGACTAGCGTCCGATGAGCAGTTCTTC. Protein product: CASKPGLASDEQFF.

The CDR3 here is CASEQGRGEKLFF. The CDR3 DNA sequence: TGTGCCAGTGAACAGGGCCGGGGTGAAAAACTGTTTTTT. The chain links TRBV19 to TRBJ1-4, with a tentative D call TRBD1 (6 bases). The CDR3 loop spans 13 amino acids. CDR1 is LNHDA, CDR2 SQIVND, per germline (reference sequence). V lost 8 bases and J 7 bases, leaving 14 bases between the germline ends. The full variable domain, completed using reference TRBV19 and TRBJ1-4, is DGGITQSPKYLFRKEGQNVTLSCEQNLNHDAMYWYRQDPGQGLRLIYYSQIVNDFQKGDIAEGYSVSREKKESFPLTVTSAQKNPTAFYLCASEQGRGEKLFFGSGTQLSVL.

The genes are TRBV5-3 and TRBJ2-3, with 12 bases identical to TRBD2. TRBV5-3 counts as an open reading frame of uncertain function. The CDR3 loop spans 16 amino acids. Losses at the gene ends were 3 bases for V and 3 bases for J; bases not matched to a gene: 5. The CDR3 nucleotides read TGTGCCAGAAGCTCCACTCTAGCGGGGGGGACAGATACGCAGTATTTT. Protein: CARSSTLAGGTDTQYF.

The rearrangement uses TRBV28 and TRBJ1-1; D is ambiguous. In germline, CDR1 is MDHEN, CDR2 SYDVKM. The CDR3 contains 15 residues. V was clipped by 7 bases and J by 1 base, with 16 bases between them. This CDR3 reads CASTSIQVWNTEAFF. CDR3 coding DNA: TGTGCCAGCACCTCCATCCAGGTCTGGAACACTGAAGCTTTCTTT.

This rearrangement joins TRBV15 to TRBJ1-1, with 8 bases matching TRBD1. The CDR3 contains 14 residues. With 2 bases clipped from V and 5 bases from J, the junction kept 4 bases outside the gene matches. Germline V gives CDR1 LNHNV, CDR2 YYDKDF (reference sequence). The DNA for the CDR3 is TGTGCCACCAGCAGACCTGACAGGGGAACTGAAGCTTTCTTT. Translated: CATSRPDRGTEAFF.

The rearrangement joins TRBV5-1 to TRBJ1-2, with 7 bases fitting TRBD1. Germline trimming cut 4 bases from V and 6 bases from J; bases unmatched to any gene: 18. The CDR3 has 17 residues. Germline values: CDR1 SGHRS, CDR2 YFSETQ. CDR3 protein: CASSLFHTQGVGNGYTF. CDR3 bases: TGCGCCAGCAGCCTGTTCCACACCCAGGGGGTGGGGAATGGCTACACCTTC.

The genes are TRBV5-1 and TRBJ2-1; tentatively, D is TRBD1 (7 bases). The CDR3 is made up of 16 amino acids. Germline CDR1 reads SGHRS; CDR2 reads YFSETQ. Trimming shortened V by 3 bases and J by 3 bases, and 16 bases separated the two germline ends. The CDR3 nucleotides are TGCGCCAGCAGCTCCGCCGGAGGGGGCGGCTACAATGAGCAGTTCTTC. It codes for CASSSAGGGGYNEQFF.

The chain joins TRBV6-5 to TRBJ2-7; 7 positions agree with TRBD2. With V trimmed by 6 bases and J by 0 bases, 5 bases remained unmatched. Germline V gives CDR1 MNHEY, CDR2 SVGAGI. CDR3 length equals 14 residues. CDR3 bases: TGTGCCAGCAGGGTGGGAGGGAGCTCCTACGAGCAGTACTTC. Translated, it gives CASRVGGSSYEQYF.